This T cell receptor beta chain was found in a study of blood T cells in healthy people across ages (dated by TCRdb to about 2015). With regard to the full study: In model experiments, template switching captured roughly one uniquely barcoded TCR beta cDNA molecule for every two T cells. To track age-related changes in TCR beta repertoire diversity, the study relied on deep sequencing normalized with unique cDNA molecular identifiers. The donors were divided into four age groups: young (average around 16 years), middle-aged (over 35), aged (about 61) and long-lived (82). To avoid experimental bias, donors of different ages were randomly spread across the sequencing lanes. Using the same blood draw, the study looked at two additional independent replicas of 1 million unique cDNA reads for two donors, one aged 18 to 30 and the other aged 80 or older. Overall study outcomes, separate from this receptor: The long-lived group showed more naive CD4+ T cells, fewer expanded clones and increased TCR diversity than the aged group, suggesting age selection. The CMV infection status of donors was not known, potentially confounding age-related changes in expanded clonotypes. Estimates of total diversity based on one million sequenced T cells were regarded as lower bounds and as underestimates. As age increased, observed TCR beta diversity per million T cells dropped in a roughly linear way, and a significant reduction was already evident by age roughly 36. Since profiling was done on bulk unsorted PBMCs, naive and antigen-experienced compartments could not be conclusively compared. The percentage of naive T cells measured by flow cytometry correlated strongly with observed TCR beta diversity.

To note about this clonotype: Its antigen specificity is not known. Base-call qualities are not available, and no considerably larger clone is one nucleotide away.

V lost 0 bases and J lost 3 bases; the stretch between them is 12 bases long. The CDR3 contains 15 residues, cysteine and phenylalanine counted. Just the 45-base CDR3 DNA is kept, in frame starting at base 1. Per the germline V gene, SGHRS is the CDR1 and YFSETQ is the CDR2. Systemically healthy Caucasian individuals from Russia, 35 to 40 in total and aged roughly 6 to 100 years, were included as donors. Around 10 milliliters of peripheral blood were collected from each donor into EDTA-treated Vacutainer tubes. Ficoll-Paque density-gradient centrifugation was used to isolate PBMCs, with at least 7 million obtained per sample. Trizol reagent was used to extract total RNA from PBMCs, with at least 6 micrograms per sample. For every donor, flow cytometry on a PBMC aliquot measured the percentage of naive CD45RAhigh/CD27high T cells. The library relied on 5' RACE. Sequencing instrument: Illumina HiSeq 2500. A second PCR of roughly 7 to 11 cycles was run with a J-beta primer mix and a sample-barcoded 5' primer. A unique molecular identifier was introduced onto each TCR beta cDNA molecule by a template-switch 5' adaptor carrying 12 random nucleotides. Each sample yielded at least 3 million CDR3-containing paired-end reads. First-strand cDNA synthesis was performed from all RNA using the Mint cDNA synthesis kit, with priming by a TRBC-specific oligonucleotide. Following uracil-DNA glycosylase treatment, a first 18-cycle PCR with universal primers M1SS and BC2_uni_R was performed on all cDNA. As for the authors' bioinformatics: For normalization, 1 million high-quality reads were randomly selected from each sample, with every read carrying a distinct molecular identifier. Reads with shared molecular identifiers were discarded instead of being binned into consensus sequences. MiTCR, set to a Q25 quality threshold and the strictest error-elimination algorithm, was used for CDR3 identification, clonotype clustering and error correction. A nonparametric unseen species model with Euler transformation was used to estimate a lower bound on total TCR beta diversity. The public reads were run again by TCRdb, first through fastp at Q25 and then through MiXCR, and only productive beta chains were kept. Identical CDR3 proteins give one entry, which carries the most common genes and DNA. These V and J calls derive from TCRdb rather than the authors' analysis. For this sample there are 600,000 to 1,000,000 distinct CDR3 sequences; nearly 60% appear just once. The leading ten clones occupy over 20% of the sample.

This TCR was sampled from a man aged 30 to 45 in good health. The specimen sequenced was blood. Recombination connected TRBV5-1 to TRBJ1-2; the D gene lacks a confident call. The CDR3 protein is CASSLGPGYDYGYTF. DNA sequence: TGCGCCAGCAGCTTGGGTCCGGGGTACGACTATGGCTACACCTTC.